The 26 T cell receptor beta chains presented below share a single source sample, sequenced in a study of T cell responses to AZD1222 COVID-19 vaccine. The data were produced by immunoSEQ multiplex PCR, yet TCRdb's version contains in-frame clones alone and is incomplete. The data contain over 120,000 clones, roughly 85% of them singletons. This specimen was peripheral blood, taken on day 0 of AZD1222 vaccination. Receptors were obtained from an adult in good health.

This clone was seen just once. The same CDR3 also results from other DNA sequences found in this sample. The gene calls are TRBV6-5 and TRBJ1-2; 9 bases match TRBD1. The CDR3 spans 14 residues. Germline V lookup: CDR1 MNHEY, CDR2 SVGAGI. J was trimmed by 2 bases and V by 7 bases; bases with no gene match: 5. The CDR3 here is CASKQGAMNYGYTF. The CDR3 DNA sequence: TGTGCCAGCAAACAGGGGGCTATGAACTATGGCTACACCTTC.

The CDR3 DNA reads as TGTGCCAGCAGCTTTTTGCGGGAGGGCCAGGAGACCCAGTACTTC. It codes for CASSFLREGQETQYF. The chain combines TRBV7-6 with TRBJ2-5; 9 nucleotides agree with TRBD2. V shed 3 bases and J 5 bases; nucleotides not matched to a gene: 7. This CDR3 spans 15 amino acids. Germline CDR1 and CDR2: SGHVS and FNYEAQ.

In DNA, the CDR3 is TGTGCCAGCAGTCCCGGACAGAATGAAAAACTGTTTTTT. Protein product: CASSPGQNEKLFF. This chain links TRBV28 with TRBJ1-4; possible D gene TRBD1, 6 bases. The germline CDR1 and CDR2 sequences are MDHEN and SYDVKM. Trimming removed 5 bases at V and 5 bases at J, with 9 bases between. The CDR3 contains 13 residues.

The gene calls are TRBV4-2 and TRBJ2-1, with 7 bases that match TRBD2. Trimming cost V 5 bases and J 7 bases; bases outside gene matches: 14. The CDR3 consists of 16 residues. The germline gives CDR1 LGHNA, CDR2 YNFKEQ. CDR3 protein: CASSCQMGGEINEQFF. The CDR3 coding sequence is TGTGCCAGCAGCTGCCAAATGGGGGGGGAAATTAATGAGCAGTTCTTC.

The gene calls are TRBV3-1 (or the pseudogene TRBV3-2) and TRBJ2-7; D could derive from TRBD1 or TRBD2 (5 bases each). CDR1 and CDR2 from the germline V gene are LGHDT and YNNKEL (reference sequence). The CDR3 length is 12 residues. The V end lost 6 bases, the J end lost 5 bases, and 11 bases lay between the germline ends. CDR3: CASSPLGDEQYF. CDR3 sequence (DNA): TGTGCCAGCAGTCCTCTGGGGGACGAGCAGTACTTC.

This clone has more than one count but fewer than ten. The chain uses TRBV28 and TRBJ2-3; D not certain. The CDR3 runs 17 residues. V lost 5 bases and J 5 bases, leaving 23 bases between the germline ends. Per the germline V gene, CDR1 is MDHEN and CDR2 is SYDVKM. The CDR3 loop reads CASSLLGVAVLGDTQYF. CDR3 bases: TGTGCCAGCAGTCTCTTAGGCGTCGCGGTCCTCGGAGATACGCAGTATTTT. Using reference TRBV28 and TRBJ2-3 for the parts outside the CDR3, the full variable domain is DVKVTQSSRYLVKRTGEKVFLECVQDMDHENMFWYRQDPGLGLRLIYFSYDVKMKEKGDIPEGYSVSREKKERFSLILESASTNQTSMYLCASSLLGVAVLGDTQYFGPGTRLTVL.

The rearrangement links TRBV19 to TRBJ2-2; 7 bases align to TRBD2. V was clipped by 6 bases and J by 0 bases; unmatched bases: 10. Germline V CDR1 and CDR2: LNHDA, SQIVND (reference sequence). This CDR3 region has 17 residues. The CDR3 region is CASRPLLADPNTGELFF. Written as DNA, the CDR3 is TGTGCCAGTAGACCCCTGCTAGCGGACCCGAACACCGGGGAGCTGTTTTTT.

The chain links TRBV10-2 to TRBJ1-4, with D possibly matching TRBD1 (5 bases). Germline CDR1 and CDR2: WSHSY and SAAADI. CDR3 size: 12 residues. Trimming pared 3 bases from V and 10 bases from J, leaving 9 bases between. For the CDR3, the DNA is TGCGCCAGCAGTGACTCAGGGCTAAAACTGTTTTTT. Its protein is CASSDSGLKLFF.

This sequence joins TRBV3-1 (or the pseudogene TRBV3-2) and TRBJ1-1; D is unclear. Trimming removed 4 bases at V and 0 bases at J, with 6 bases between. This CDR3 is 13 amino acids long. CDR1 is LGHDT, CDR2 YNNKEL, per germline (reference sequence). CDR3: CASSLSMNTEAFF. CDR3 DNA sequence: TGTGCCAGCAGCCTGTCCATGAACACTGAAGCTTTCTTT.

V usage is TRBV2 and J usage is TRBJ2-2; D perhaps matches TRBD1 (6 bases). Germline-derived CDR1 and CDR2 are SNHLY and FYNNEI. The CDR3 has 14 amino acids. V was clipped by 2 bases and J by 6 bases, with 10 bases between them. In DNA form, the CDR3 reads TGTGCCAGCAGTGAAAACAGGGACCCCGGGGAGCTGTTTTTT. This sequence encodes CASSENRDPGELFF.

CDR3 coding DNA: TGCAGCGTCCGAAGGGGGTATAGTGAAAAACTGTTTTTT. Translation: CSVRRGYSEKLFF. This rearrangement joins TRBV29-1 to TRBJ1-4; D may be TRBD1 (6 bases). The CDR3 totals 13 residues. CDR1 is SQVTM, CDR2 ANQGSEA, per germline. V lost 6 bases and J 7 bases, leaving 15 bases between the germline ends.

This sequence joins TRBV24-1 and TRBJ1-5; possible D gene TRBD1, 5 bases. The CDR3 loop spans 14 amino acids. Trimming stripped 0 bases from V and 4 bases from J, with 6 bases between. Germline V CDR1 and CDR2: KGHDR, SFDVKD. CDR3 protein: CATSDLQGNQPQHF. In DNA, the CDR3 is TGTGCCACCAGTGATTTGCAGGGAAATCAGCCCCAGCATTTT.

The chain carries TRBV7-2 and TRBJ2-7; unclear D gene. The CDR3 length is 13 residues. V was cut by 3 bases and J by 2 bases, with 8 bases left in between. Germline CDR1 is SGHTA and CDR2 is FQGNSA. CDR3 residues: CASSLDATYEQYF. For the CDR3, the DNA is TGTGCCAGCAGCTTGGACGCCACCTACGAGCAGTACTTC.

This chain links TRBV29-1 with TRBJ1-5, with 8 bases aligning to TRBD1. The CDR3 totals 13 residues. After removal of 6 bases from V and 3 bases from J, the junction contained 4 bases not matched to a gene. From germline, CDR1 is SQVTM and CDR2 ANQGSEA. The CDR3 spells CSVSQGDNQPQHF. The CDR3 nucleotides read TGCAGCGTGTCACAGGGGGACAATCAGCCCCAGCATTTT.

The genes are TRBV2 and TRBJ1-6; D remains ambiguous. CDR1 and CDR2 from the germline V gene are SNHLY and FYNNEI. Between the trimmed V and J ends, which lost 7 bases and 7 bases, there was a span of 11 bases. This CDR3 spans 13 amino acids. The CDR3: CASIKSANSPLHF. As DNA, the CDR3 is TGTGCCAGCATCAAGTCAGCGAATTCACCCCTCCACTTT.

The chain has TRBV6-5 and TRBJ2-1, with TRBD2 identical over 10 bases. V shed 6 bases, J shed 4 bases, and the junction held 6 bases outside the gene matches. This CDR3 spans 15 amino acids. CDR1 is MNHEY, CDR2 SVGAGI, per germline. The CDR3 region is CASRDWTSGYNEQFF. For the CDR3, the DNA is TGTGCCAGCAGGGACTGGACTAGCGGATACAATGAGCAGTTCTTC.

The CDR3 DNA reads as TGTGCCAGCAGTCCAGGGACGACTTCGGCTGGCTACACCTTC. Protein: CASSPGTTSAGYTF. The gene calls are TRBV27 and TRBJ1-2, with D maybe TRBD1 (5 bases). V lost 5 bases and J lost 7, with 17 bases in between. The CDR3 has 14 residues. CDR1 is MNHEY and CDR2 is SMNVEV in the germline V gene (reference sequence).

V and J are TRBV25-1 and TRBJ1-2; possibly TRBD1 for D (6 bases). CDR3 length: 16 residues. V was clipped by 1 base and J by 4 bases, with 16 bases between them. CDR1 MGHDK and CDR2 SYGVNS come from the germline V gene. CDR3 nucleotide sequence: TGTGCCAGCAGTGAATTGGGCAGGGGCGAAACCTATGGCTACACCTTC. Its protein is CASSELGRGETYGYTF.

J is TRBJ2-5 and V is TRBV6-1, with D possibly matching TRBD1 (7 bases). CDR3 length: 16 amino acids. CDR1 is MNHNS, CDR2 SASEGT, per germline. V was shortened by 2 bases and J by 2 bases, with 15 bases between the two germline ends. This CDR3 reads CASSEIGGGPQETQYF. CDR3 bases: TGTGCCAGCAGTGAAATTGGAGGGGGCCCTCAAGAGACCCAGTACTTC.

This chain joins TRBV19 and TRBJ2-7, with 9 positions matching TRBD2. Germline loops: CDR1 LNHDA, CDR2 SQIVND (reference sequence). With V trimmed by 2 bases and J by 7 bases, 9 bases remained unmatched. The CDR3 loop spans 15 amino acids. Here the CDR3 reads CASSIPGAGGGEQYF. The CDR3 coding sequence is TGTGCCAGTAGTATACCCGGAGCGGGAGGAGGGGAGCAGTACTTC.

The genes are TRBV18 and TRBJ1-2; tentative D call: TRBD1 (5 bases). The germline V gene has CDR1 KGHSH and CDR2 LQKENI. V was shortened by 3 bases and J by 4 bases, with 18 bases between the two germline ends. This CDR3 contains 16 residues. CDR3 residues: CASSPERDSYSYGYTF. The CDR3 bases are TGTGCCAGCTCACCTGAAAGGGACTCCTACAGCTATGGCTACACCTTC.

The CDR3 loop reads CASSPQGGRNIQYF. CDR3 in DNA: TGTGCCAGCTCACCCCAAGGGGGGCGAAACATTCAGTACTTC. V usage is TRBV18 and J usage is TRBJ2-4; the D call may be TRBD1 or TRBD2 (6 bases each). V was pared by 3 bases and J by 6 bases, with 12 bases between. This CDR3 is built from 14 residues. Germline lookup yields CDR1 KGHSH and CDR2 LQKENI.

The V and J genes are TRBV3-1 (or the pseudogene TRBV3-2) and TRBJ2-1; TRBD2 might be the D (6 bases). This CDR3 has 15 residues. The V gene lost 1 base and the J gene lost 8 bases, with 15 bases spanning the gap. Germline CDR1 and CDR2: LGHDT and YNNKEL (reference sequence). This chain's CDR3 is CASSQGSGVVYEQFF. The CDR3 DNA is TGTGCCAGCAGCCAAGGATCGGGAGTAGTTTATGAGCAGTTCTTC.

V usage is TRBV6-5 and J usage is TRBJ1-1; D is uncertain. CDR3 size: 14 residues. The V gene lost 8 bases and the J gene lost 1 base, with 14 bases spanning the gap. CDR1 MNHEY and CDR2 SVGAGI come from the germline V gene. This CDR3 is CASLVGWGNTEAFF. Written as DNA, the CDR3 is TGTGCCAGCTTGGTGGGGTGGGGGAACACTGAAGCTTTCTTT.

V gene TRBV12-3 or TRBV12-4 combines with J gene TRBJ1-5, with D possibly matching TRBD1 (6 bases). The CDR3 is 12 amino acids. V dropped 7 bases and J dropped 6 bases, with 10 bases sitting between them. CDR3 sequence reads: CASTDRFQPQHF. CDR3 bases: TGTGCCAGCACCGACAGGTTTCAGCCCCAGCATTTT.

V gene TRBV21-1 combines with J gene TRBJ1-2. TRBV21-1 is a pseudogene locus. The CDR3 length is 13 residues. This chain's CDR3 is CASSPAPRRGYTF. The CDR3 DNA is TGTGCCAGCAGCCCTGCCCCCCGTCGGGGCTACACCTTC.